This paragraph reports one T cell receptor (beta chain). The target antigen is unknown. This sample was included in a study of Ad26.COV2.S vaccination and SARS-CoV-2 variants. General observations from the study: Greater spike-specific TCR breadth was seen in vaccine recipients than in placebo recipients. Substantial breadth was reportedly displayed by spike-specific CD8+ and CD4+ T cell responses after vaccination. Total T cell responses, in the TCR breadth and depth analyses, may have been underestimated. Non-spike TCR breadth showed similarity between vaccine and placebo recipients.

The V end lost 0 bases, the J end lost 2 bases, and 13 bases lay between the germline ends. From germline, CDR1 is MNHEY and CDR2 SMNVEV (reference sequence). This CDR3 has 16 amino acids. Produced via immunoSEQ multiplex PCR; TCRdb's table is partial and in-frame only. The data show about 350,000 clones, approximately 90% seen once. This rearrangement joins TRBV27 to TRBJ1-2; tentative D call: TRBD1 (6 bases). Sequenced here: peripheral blood, sampled after recovery from COVID-19. This sequence originates from a human donor who had recovered from COVID-19. The CDR3 DNA reads as TGTGCCAGCAGTTTATCGTGGGGGGGCTGGAACTATGGCTACACCTTC. It translates to CASSLSWGGWNYGYTF.